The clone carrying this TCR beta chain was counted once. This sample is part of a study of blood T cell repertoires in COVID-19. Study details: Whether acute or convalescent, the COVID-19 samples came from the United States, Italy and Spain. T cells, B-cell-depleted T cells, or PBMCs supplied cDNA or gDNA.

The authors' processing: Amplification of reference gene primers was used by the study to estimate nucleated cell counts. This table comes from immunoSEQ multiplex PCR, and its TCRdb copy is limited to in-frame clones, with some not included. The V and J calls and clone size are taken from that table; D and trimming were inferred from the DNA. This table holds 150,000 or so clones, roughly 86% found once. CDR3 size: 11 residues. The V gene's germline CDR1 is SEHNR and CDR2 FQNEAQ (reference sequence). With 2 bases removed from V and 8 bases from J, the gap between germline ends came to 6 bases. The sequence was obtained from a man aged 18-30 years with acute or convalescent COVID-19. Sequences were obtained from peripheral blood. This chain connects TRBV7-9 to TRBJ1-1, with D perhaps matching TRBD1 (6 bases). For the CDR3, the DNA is TGTGCCAGCAGCTTACAGGGGGAAGCTTTCTTT. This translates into CASSLQGEAFF.